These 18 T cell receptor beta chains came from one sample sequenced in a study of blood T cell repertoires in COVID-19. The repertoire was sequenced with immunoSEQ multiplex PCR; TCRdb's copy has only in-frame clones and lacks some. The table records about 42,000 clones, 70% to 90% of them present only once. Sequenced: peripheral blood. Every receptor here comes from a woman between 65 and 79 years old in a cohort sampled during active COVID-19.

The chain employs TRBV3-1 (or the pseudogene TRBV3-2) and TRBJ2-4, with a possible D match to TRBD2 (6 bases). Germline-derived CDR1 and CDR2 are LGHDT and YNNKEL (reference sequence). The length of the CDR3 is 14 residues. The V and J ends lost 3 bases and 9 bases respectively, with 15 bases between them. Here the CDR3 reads CASSHRRSGGIQYF. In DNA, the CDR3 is TGTGCCAGCAGCCACCGAAGGTCCGGGGGCATTCAGTACTTC.

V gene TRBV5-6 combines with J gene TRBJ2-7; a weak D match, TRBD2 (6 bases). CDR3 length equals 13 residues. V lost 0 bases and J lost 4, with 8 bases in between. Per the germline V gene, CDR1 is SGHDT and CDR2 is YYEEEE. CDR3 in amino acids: CASSLGAGYEQYF. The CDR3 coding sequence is TGTGCCAGCAGCTTGGGGGCGGGGTACGAGCAGTACTTC.

CDR3 region: CASSFLADHYNEQFF. In DNA, the CDR3 is TGTGCCAGCAGTTTTCTAGCGGACCATTACAATGAGCAGTTCTTC. The chain joins TRBV28 to TRBJ2-1, with 7 positions matching TRBD2. The CDR3 runs 15 residues. Germline assignment: CDR1 MDHEN and CDR2 SYDVKM. V lost 3 bases to trimming and J lost 4 bases; unmatched junction nucleotides: 6.

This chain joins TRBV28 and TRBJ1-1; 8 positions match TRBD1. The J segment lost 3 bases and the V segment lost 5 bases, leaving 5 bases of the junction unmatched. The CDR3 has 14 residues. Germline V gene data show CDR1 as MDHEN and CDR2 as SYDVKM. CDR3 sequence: CASSPGGSDTEAFF. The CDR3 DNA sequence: TGTGCCAGCAGTCCAGGGGGCTCGGACACTGAAGCTTTCTTT.

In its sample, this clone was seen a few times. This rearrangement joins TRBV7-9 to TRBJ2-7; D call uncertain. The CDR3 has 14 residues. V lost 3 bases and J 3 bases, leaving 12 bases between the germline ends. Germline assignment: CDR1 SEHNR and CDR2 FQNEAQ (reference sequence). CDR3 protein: CASSFLPAVYEQYF. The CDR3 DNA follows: TGTGCCAGCAGCTTCCTCCCTGCAGTCTACGAGCAGTACTTC.

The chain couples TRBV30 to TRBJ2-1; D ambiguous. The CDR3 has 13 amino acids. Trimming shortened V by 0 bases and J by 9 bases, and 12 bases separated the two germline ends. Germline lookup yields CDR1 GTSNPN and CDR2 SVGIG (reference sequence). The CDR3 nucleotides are TGTGCCTGGAGTGTTAATGAGTTCGTTGAGCAGTTCTTC. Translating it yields CAWSVNEFVEQFF.

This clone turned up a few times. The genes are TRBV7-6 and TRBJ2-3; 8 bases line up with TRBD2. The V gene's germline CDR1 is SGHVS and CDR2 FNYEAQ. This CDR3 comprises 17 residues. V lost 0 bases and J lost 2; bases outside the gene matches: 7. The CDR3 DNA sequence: TGTGCCAGCAGCTTAGCGGGTAGAGCGGGAGCCACAGATACGCAGTATTTT. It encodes CASSLAGRAGATDTQYF.

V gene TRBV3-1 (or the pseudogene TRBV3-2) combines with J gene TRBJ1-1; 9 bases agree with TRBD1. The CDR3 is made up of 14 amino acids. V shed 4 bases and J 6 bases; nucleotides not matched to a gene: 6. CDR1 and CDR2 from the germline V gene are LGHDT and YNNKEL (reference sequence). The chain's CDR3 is CASSRGQGVPEAFF. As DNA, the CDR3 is TGTGCCAGCAGCCGGGGACAGGGAGTACCTGAAGCTTTCTTT.

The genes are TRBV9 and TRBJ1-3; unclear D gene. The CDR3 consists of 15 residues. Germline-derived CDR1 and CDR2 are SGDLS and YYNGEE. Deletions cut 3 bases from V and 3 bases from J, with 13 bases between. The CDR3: CASSGAHRGGNTIYF. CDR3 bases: TGTGCCAGCAGCGGCGCGCATAGAGGTGGAAACACCATATATTTT. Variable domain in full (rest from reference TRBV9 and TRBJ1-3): DSGVTQTPKHLITATGQRVTLRCSPRSGDLSVYWYQQSLDQGLQFLIQYYNGEERAKGNILERFSAQQFPDLHSELNLSSLELGDSALYFCASSGAHRGGNTIYFGEGSWLTVV.

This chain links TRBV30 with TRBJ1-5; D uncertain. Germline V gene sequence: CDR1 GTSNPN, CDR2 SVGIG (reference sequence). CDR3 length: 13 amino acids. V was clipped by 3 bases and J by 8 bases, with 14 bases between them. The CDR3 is CAWSPGPDKPQHF. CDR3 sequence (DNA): TGTGCCTGGAGCCCTGGCCCAGACAAGCCCCAGCATTTT.

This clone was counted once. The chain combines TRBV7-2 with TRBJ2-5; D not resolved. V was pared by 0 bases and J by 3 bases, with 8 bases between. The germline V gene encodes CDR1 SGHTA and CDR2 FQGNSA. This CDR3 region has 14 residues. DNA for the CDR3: TGTGCCAGCAGCTTAGCGGTGGGCAAAGAGACCCAGTACTTC. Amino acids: CASSLAVGKETQYF.

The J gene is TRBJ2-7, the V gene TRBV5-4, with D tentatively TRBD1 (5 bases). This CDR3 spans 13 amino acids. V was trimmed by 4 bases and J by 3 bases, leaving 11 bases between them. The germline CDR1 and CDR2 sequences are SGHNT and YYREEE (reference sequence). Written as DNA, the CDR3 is TGTGCCAGCAGCACTGAAGGGGTCTACGAGCAGTACTTC. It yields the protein CASSTEGVYEQYF.

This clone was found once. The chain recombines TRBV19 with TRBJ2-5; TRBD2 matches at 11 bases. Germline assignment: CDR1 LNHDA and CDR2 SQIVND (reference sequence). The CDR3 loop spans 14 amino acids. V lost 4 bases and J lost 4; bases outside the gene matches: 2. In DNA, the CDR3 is TGTGCCAGTAGTACAGGACTAGCGGGAGAGACCCAGTACTTC. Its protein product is CASSTGLAGETQYF.

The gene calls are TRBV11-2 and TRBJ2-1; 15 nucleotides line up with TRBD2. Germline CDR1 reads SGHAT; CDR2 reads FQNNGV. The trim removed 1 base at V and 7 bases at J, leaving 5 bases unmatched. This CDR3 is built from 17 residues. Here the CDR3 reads CASSLAGTSGGRNEQFF. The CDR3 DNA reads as TGTGCCAGCAGCTTAGCCGGGACTAGCGGGGGGAGGAATGAGCAGTTCTTC.

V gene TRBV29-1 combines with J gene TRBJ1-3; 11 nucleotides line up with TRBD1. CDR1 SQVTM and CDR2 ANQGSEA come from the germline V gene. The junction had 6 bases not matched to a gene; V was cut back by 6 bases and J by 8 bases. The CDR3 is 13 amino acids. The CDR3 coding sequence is TGCAGCGTCGCCGGGACAGGGGGGGACACCATATATTTT. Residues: CSVAGTGGDTIYF. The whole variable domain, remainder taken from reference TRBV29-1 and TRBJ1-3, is SAVISQKPSRDICQRGTSLTIQCQVDSQVTMMFWYRQQPGQSLTLIATANQGSEATYESGFVIDKFPISRPNLTFSTLTVSNMSPEDSSIYLCSVAGTGGDTIYFGEGSWLTVV.

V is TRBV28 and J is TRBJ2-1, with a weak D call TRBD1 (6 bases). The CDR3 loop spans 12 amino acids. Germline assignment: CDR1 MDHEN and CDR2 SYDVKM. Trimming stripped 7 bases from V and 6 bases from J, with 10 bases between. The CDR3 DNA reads TGTGCCAGCATATCAGGGGCCAATGAGCAGTTCTTC. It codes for CASISGANEQFF.

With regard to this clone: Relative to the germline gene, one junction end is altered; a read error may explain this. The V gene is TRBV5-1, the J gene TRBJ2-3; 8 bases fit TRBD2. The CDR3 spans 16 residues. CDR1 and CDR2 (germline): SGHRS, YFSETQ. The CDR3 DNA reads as TGCGCCAGCAGCTTGATGGGGACTAGAGGCACAGATACACAGTATTTT. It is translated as CASSLMGTRGTDTQYF.

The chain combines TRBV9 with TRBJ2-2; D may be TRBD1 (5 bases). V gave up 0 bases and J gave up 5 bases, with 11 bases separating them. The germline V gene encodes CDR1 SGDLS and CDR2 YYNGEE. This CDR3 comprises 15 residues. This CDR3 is CASSVEGARTGELFF. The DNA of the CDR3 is TGTGCCAGCAGCGTAGAAGGGGCTCGGACCGGGGAGCTGTTTTTT.